This note documents a single TCR beta chain sequence. The sample is drawn from a study of cytomegalovirus exposure and HLA in healthy donors. The PCR was carried out with 60 Vbeta primers and 13 Jbeta primers. This table comes from immunoSEQ multiplex PCR, and its TCRdb copy is limited to in-frame clones, with some not included. The repertoire holds approximately 190,000 clones, with 75% to 90% as singletons. The germline CDR1 and CDR2 sequences are SGHKS and YYEKEE (reference sequence). The CDR3 totals 14 residues. V was clipped by 4 bases and J by 11 bases; unmatched bases: 12. The specimen sequenced was PBMCs. This TCR came from a woman under 30 in good health and CMV-seronegative. This sequence joins TRBV5-5 and TRBJ1-1, with 9 bases aligning to TRBD1. Here the CDR3 DNA reads TGTGCCAGCAGCCACAGCGGGACAGGGCTCTACGCTTTCTTT. Amino acids: CASSHSGTGLYAFF.